This T cell receptor (beta chain) emerged from a study of blood T cell repertoires in COVID-19. The wider study: Spain, Italy and the United States supplied samples that represented acute and convalescent COVID-19. T cells, B-cell-depleted T cells, or PBMCs provided the cDNA or gDNA that served as material.

The V gene's germline CDR1 is GTSNPN and CDR2 SVGIG (reference sequence). The CDR3 contains 14 residues. Trimming cost V 2 bases and J 10 bases; bases outside gene matches: 8. Here immunoSEQ multiplex PCR was the method, and the copy in TCRdb shows in-frame clones only, minus some. The table includes about 300,000 clones, around 84% detected once. The study recruited people aged about 18 to 95 years across about two dozen US areas. Recovered status in Cohort 3 required two negative PCRs, clearance, or symptom resolution. The receptor was isolated from a man aged 25 to 40 who had recovered from COVID-19. The chain employs TRBV30 and TRBJ1-6, with 7 bases matching TRBD1. Sequencing was done on a sample of PBMCs or T cells enriched from blood (not recorded which). The CDR3, as DNA: TGTGCCTGGAGTCCCGGAGGGGGCGCCTCACCCCTCCACTTT. It encodes CAWSPGGGASPLHF.